The 31 T cell receptor beta chains below were found in one sample sequenced in a study of OX40 agonist ivuxolimab in advanced cancers. Assay: immunoSEQ multiplex PCR; the TCRdb copy retains only in-frame clones and omits some. The repertoire holds under 80,000 clones, with around 90% as singletons. The sample here was CD4+ or CD8+ T cells sorted from blood, taken in a trial of the OX40 agonist ivuxolimab. Receptors originate from an adult with an advanced solid tumor such as melanoma, head and neck, liver or kidney cancer.

This clone was picked up a small number of times. Other DNA sequences in the sample encode the same CDR3. This chain uses TRBV7-8 with TRBJ2-7; no clear D. Trimming stripped 1 base from V and 4 bases from J, with 5 bases between. This CDR3 comprises 12 residues. CDR1 and CDR2 (germline): SGHVS, FQNEAQ. In DNA, the CDR3 is TGTGCCAGCAGCTTAGGCCAGTACGAGCAGTACTTC. As protein: CASSLGQYEQYF.

The gene calls are TRBV9 and TRBJ2-3, with 7 nucleotides matching TRBD2. The germline gives CDR1 SGDLS, CDR2 YYNGEE. V gave up 4 bases and J gave up 2 bases; unmatched junction bases: 7. This CDR3 contains 15 residues. CDR3 region: CASSISGGPTDTQYF. CDR3 nucleotides: TGTGCCAGCAGCATCTCGGGGGGACCCACAGATACGCAGTATTTT.

This chain connects TRBV7-8 to TRBJ1-4; weak D call: TRBD1 (5 bases). CDR1 and CDR2 from the germline V gene are SGHVS and FQNEAQ. The CDR3 is made up of 14 amino acids. Deletions cut 4 bases from V and 5 bases from J, with 11 bases between. The CDR3 bases are TGTGCCAGCAGCTGGGGGACCGAAAATGAAAAACTGTTTTTT. Its protein product is CASSWGTENEKLFF.

V gene TRBV11-2 combines with J gene TRBJ2-7; 8 positions match TRBD2. Germline lookup yields CDR1 SGHAT and CDR2 FQNNGV. The CDR3 is 15 residues long. Trimming removed 1 base from V and 3 bases from J; junction bases left unmatched: 5. CDR3 DNA: TGTGCCAGCAGCTTAGGAGGCGGGGGGATCTACGAGCAGTACTTC. Residues: CASSLGGGGIYEQYF.

CDR3 sequence: CASSYSGEDYGYTF. For the CDR3, the DNA is TGTGCCAGCAGTTACTCTGGGGAGGACTATGGCTACACCTTC. V is TRBV6-5 and J is TRBJ1-2; no reliable D call. CDR3 size: 14 residues. Trimming took off 0 bases at V and 3 bases at J, with 8 bases between the two ends. Germline loops: CDR1 MNHEY, CDR2 SVGAGI.

The rearrangement joins TRBV9 to TRBJ1-2; 11 nucleotides match TRBD1. V trimming: 3 bases; J trimming: 0 bases; junction bases outside the gene matches: 7. The CDR3 spans 17 residues. In germline, CDR1 is SGDLS, CDR2 YYNGEE. CDR3 nucleotide sequence: TGTGCCAGCAGCGGTAGGACAGGGGGCGATGCTAACTATGGCTACACCTTC. It encodes CASSGRTGGDANYGYTF.

This rearrangement joins TRBV6-1 to TRBJ2-5; D not resolved. V lost 4 bases and J 0 bases, leaving 3 bases between the germline ends. Germline V gene sequence: CDR1 MNHNS, CDR2 SASEGT. The CDR3 runs to 12 residues. The CDR3 bases are TGTGCCAGCAGTGCGTACCAAGAGACCCAGTACTTC. Translation gives CASSAYQETQYF.

This chain links TRBV11-2 with TRBJ2-7; weak D call: TRBD2 (5 bases). Per germline, CDR1 SGHAT and CDR2 FQNNGV. CDR3 length: 13 amino acids. Trimming shortened V by 3 bases and J by 0 bases, and 6 bases separated the two germline ends. CDR3 in DNA: TGTGCCAGCAGCTTGGGGAGCTCCTACGAGCAGTACTTC. Protein sequence: CASSLGSSYEQYF.

This chain joins TRBV6-5 and TRBJ1-2; D not certain. The CDR3 totals 12 residues. Germline loops: CDR1 MNHEY, CDR2 SVGAGI. Between the trimmed V and J ends, which lost 5 bases and 6 bases, there was a span of 10 bases. The CDR3 DNA reads as TGTGCCAGCAGTATTGGAGGGAATGGCTACACCTTC. Amino acids: CASSIGGNGYTF.

This clone was observed once. This chain links TRBV28 with TRBJ2-1; 9 bases align to TRBD1. The CDR3 has 15 amino acids. The germline V gene has CDR1 MDHEN and CDR2 SYDVKM. J was trimmed by 9 bases and V by 1 base; bases with no gene match: 7. CDR3 DNA: TGTGCCAGCAGTTTATCGGGGACAGGGAGGGGTGAGCAGTTCTTC. Protein product: CASSLSGTGRGEQFF.

The chain uses TRBV7-9 and TRBJ2-7; D uncertain. Germline CDR1 and CDR2: SEHNR and FQNEAQ (reference sequence). Trimming took 1 base from V and 6 from J, leaving 10 bases between them. The CDR3 loop spans 13 amino acids. The CDR3 loop reads CASSLVPGPEQYF. In DNA, the CDR3 is TGTGCCAGCAGCTTAGTTCCAGGTCCCGAGCAGTACTTC.

The genes are TRBV7-6 and TRBJ1-2; D unclear. V was pared by 0 bases and J by 3 bases, with 11 bases between. Germline V gene lookup returns CDR1 SGHVS and CDR2 FNYEAQ. The CDR3 is 15 residues long. The CDR3 sequence: CASSLAPNIDYGYTF. In DNA form, the CDR3 reads TGTGCCAGCAGCTTAGCGCCGAATATTGACTATGGCTACACCTTC. The variable domain in full, completed from reference TRBV7-6 and TRBJ1-2, reads GAGVSQSPRYKVTKRGQDVALRCDPISGHVSLYWYRQALGQGPEFLTYFNYEAQQDKSGLPNDRFSAERPEGSISTLTIQRTEQRDSAMYRCASSLAPNIDYGYTFGSGTRLTVV.

This clone was seen a single time. This chain joins TRBV9 and TRBJ2-3, with unresolved D. The CDR3 totals 12 residues. Germline V gene data show CDR1 as SGDLS and CDR2 as YYNGEE. Trimming took 2 bases from V and 6 from J, leaving 7 bases between them. DNA of the CDR3: TGTGCCAGCAGCGTGCCAGCGGATACGCAGTATTTT. Residues: CASSVPADTQYF.

The chain recombines TRBV11-2 with TRBJ2-7; 8 nucleotides line up with TRBD1. The CDR3 totals 15 residues. The germline V gene encodes CDR1 SGHAT and CDR2 FQNNGV. J gave up 3 bases and V 1 base, and 5 bases lay outside the gene matches. CDR3 protein: CASSLGFGTGYEQYF. CDR3 in DNA: TGTGCCAGCAGCTTAGGGTTTGGGACAGGCTACGAGCAGTACTTC.

The chain joins TRBV10-3 to TRBJ1-4; 8 nucleotides line up with TRBD1. The CDR3 extends over 15 amino acids. The germline V gene has CDR1 ENHRY and CDR2 SYGVKD. Trimming took 2 bases from V and 4 from J; bases not matched to a gene: 3. This CDR3 reads CAISEPTGGNEKLFF. CDR3 nucleotides: TGTGCCATCAGTGAGCCCACAGGGGGTAATGAAAAACTGTTTTTT.

The rearrangement links TRBV11-3 to TRBJ2-2, with a tentative D call TRBD2 (6 bases). From germline, CDR1 is SGHNT and CDR2 YENEEA. The CDR3 extends over 15 amino acids. Trimming removed 2 bases from V and 0 bases from J, with 7 bases in between. CDR3 sequence: CASSLREANTGELFF. In DNA form, the CDR3 reads TGTGCCAGCAGCTTAAGGGAGGCGAACACCGGGGAGCTGTTTTTT.

The gene calls are TRBV7-9 and TRBJ2-7; perhaps TRBD2 as D (6 bases). This CDR3 comprises 14 residues. Germline V gene lookup returns CDR1 SEHNR and CDR2 FQNEAQ (reference sequence). Trimming cost V 1 base and J 0 bases, with 7 bases left between them. The CDR3 sequence is CASSLGGASYEQYF. CDR3 DNA: TGTGCCAGCAGCTTAGGCGGGGCCTCCTACGAGCAGTACTTC. Using reference TRBV7-9 and TRBJ2-7 for the parts outside the CDR3, the full variable domain is DTGVSQNPRHKITKRGQNVTFRCDPISEHNRLYWYRQTLGQGPEFLTYFQNEAQLEKSRLLSDRFSAERPKGSFSTLEIQRTEQGDSAMYLCASSLGGASYEQYFGPGTRLTVT.

The V and J genes are TRBV6-9 and TRBJ2-1; D is undetermined. CDR1 MNHGY and CDR2 SVAAGI come from the germline V gene. The V end lost 3 bases, the J end lost 4 bases, and 10 bases lay between the germline ends. The CDR3 runs to 14 residues. This CDR3 is CASSYSGRYNEQFF. The DNA of the CDR3 is TGTGCCAGCAGTTACTCGGGCAGGTACAATGAGCAGTTCTTC.

V and J are TRBV10-3 and TRBJ2-2; tentatively, D is TRBD1 or TRBD2 (5 bases each). The germline V gene encodes CDR1 ENHRY and CDR2 SYGVKD. The CDR3 sequence is 16 residues long. The V gene lost 6 bases and the J gene lost 5 bases, with 19 bases spanning the gap. The CDR3 here is CAISNPMGPLTGELFF. The CDR3 nucleotides are TGTGCCATCAGCAACCCCATGGGACCACTGACCGGGGAGCTGTTTTTT.

The chain carries TRBV4-1 and TRBJ1-3; 11 bases agree with TRBD1. This CDR3 is 19 amino acids long. In germline, CDR1 is MGHRA, CDR2 YSYEKL. The J segment lost 3 bases and the V segment lost 2 bases, leaving 12 bases of the junction unmatched. CDR3 in amino acids: CASSQTGTGGNLGGNTIYF. CDR3 DNA: TGCGCCAGCAGCCAAACCGGGACAGGGGGTAATCTGGGTGGAAACACCATATATTTT.

V and J are TRBV6-6 and TRBJ2-2, with a weak D call TRBD1 (5 bases). V lost 5 bases, J lost 7 bases, and 17 bases lay in between. This CDR3 has 15 residues. Germline V lookup: CDR1 MNHNY, CDR2 SVGAGI (reference sequence). The CDR3 nucleotides are TGTGCCAGCAGTCACCATGACAGTGCTCACGGGGAGCTGTTTTTT. Translation gives CASSHHDSAHGELFF.

This clone was detected once. The chain has TRBV7-6 and TRBJ1-3; D is unresolved. The length of the CDR3 is 13 residues. The germline V and J ends were trimmed by 2 bases and 8 bases, with 10 bases remaining between them. CDR1 is SGHVS, CDR2 FNYEAQ, per germline. The CDR3 sequence: CASSLSFGDTIYF. Written as DNA, the CDR3 is TGTGCCAGCAGCTTAAGTTTCGGAGACACCATATATTTT.

The chain links TRBV7-6 to TRBJ2-6; perhaps D is TRBD1 or TRBD2 (5 bases each). The V end lost 2 bases, the J end lost 0 bases, and 17 bases lay between the germline ends. The germline V gene encodes CDR1 SGHVS and CDR2 FNYEAQ. CDR3 size: 19 residues. CDR3 region: CASSLWETVPNSGANVLTF. Here the CDR3 DNA reads TGTGCCAGCAGCTTATGGGAGACAGTCCCAAACTCTGGGGCCAACGTCCTGACTTTC.

The genes are TRBV5-5 and TRBJ2-1, with no clear D. Trimming stripped 1 base from V and 7 bases from J, with 12 bases between. The CDR3 sequence is 14 residues long. Germline CDR1 reads SGHKS; CDR2 reads YYEKEE (reference sequence). The CDR3 sequence is CASSLPKEDNEQFF. CDR3 sequence (DNA): TGTGCCAGCAGCTTGCCGAAAGAGGATAATGAGCAGTTCTTC.

V gene TRBV6-5 combines with J gene TRBJ1-1, with D perhaps TRBD1 (6 bases). Germline loops: CDR1 MNHEY, CDR2 SVGAGI. This CDR3 is 13 amino acids long. With 1 base removed from V and 4 bases from J, the gap between germline ends came to 7 bases. The CDR3 loop reads CASSYFRGTEAFF. The DNA for the CDR3 is TGTGCCAGCAGTTACTTCAGGGGCACTGAAGCTTTCTTT.

The rearrangement joins TRBV13 to TRBJ2-3, with 9 bases fitting TRBD2. Germline assignment: CDR1 PRHDT and CDR2 FYEKMQ (reference sequence). The CDR3 is 18 residues long. The ends lost 7 bases at V and 1 base at J; junction bases unmatched: 15. CDR3 nucleotides: TGTGCCAGCAATATAGGGTTTGGACTAGCGAAACGCACAGATACGCAGTATTTT. It codes for CASNIGFGLAKRTDTQYF.

The chain joins TRBV20-1 to TRBJ2-7; D call uncertain. This CDR3 is built from 11 residues. The germline V and J ends were trimmed by 4 bases and 3 bases, with 7 bases remaining between them. Germline-derived CDR1 and CDR2 are DFQATT and SNEGSKA (reference sequence). CDR3 sequence: CSATTIYEQYF. The CDR3 DNA reads as TGCAGTGCTACCACCATCTACGAGCAGTACTTC.

The chain uses TRBV7-8 and TRBJ2-2; 10 bases map to TRBD1. The germline V gene encodes CDR1 SGHVS and CDR2 FQNEAQ. The CDR3 runs to 16 residues. The V gene end was trimmed by 7 bases and the J gene end by 3 bases; junction bases not matched to a gene: 8. Here the CDR3 DNA reads TGTGCCAGCACCTATCCGGGACAGGGGCACACCGGGGAGCTGTTTTTT. Residues: CASTYPGQGHTGELFF.

The chain has TRBV19 and TRBJ2-7, with D maybe TRBD2 (6 bases). V was pared by 4 bases and J by 0 bases, with 10 bases between. The CDR3 has 14 residues. CDR1 is LNHDA, CDR2 SQIVND, per germline (reference sequence). Here the CDR3 reads CASSTGRDSYEQYF. Written as DNA, the CDR3 is TGTGCCAGTAGTACCGGGAGAGACTCCTACGAGCAGTACTTC.

V gene TRBV29-1 combines with J gene TRBJ2-7; a possible D gene is TRBD2 (6 bases). V gave up 6 bases and J gave up 3 bases, with 18 bases separating them. Germline CDR1 SQVTM, CDR2 ANQGSEA. The CDR3 consists of 14 residues. The CDR3 DNA follows: TGCAGCGTAGTGGGGGGTCTAGGAAGCTACGAGCAGTACTTC. Its translation: CSVVGGLGSYEQYF.

V usage is TRBV29-1 and J usage is TRBJ1-1; TRBD1 agrees at 9 bases. V lost 8 bases to trimming and J lost 2 bases; unmatched junction nucleotides: 9. This CDR3 spans 14 amino acids. Germline V gene data show CDR1 as SQVTM and CDR2 as ANQGSEA. CDR3 nucleotide sequence: TGCAGCTTTACAGGGGGCCCGGGCAACACTGAAGCTTTCTTT. Its translation is CSFTGGPGNTEAFF. Looking up the rest from reference TRBV29-1 and TRBJ1-1 gives the full variable domain: SAVISQKPSRDICQRGTSLTIQCQVDSQVTMMFWYRQQPGQSLTLIATANQGSEATYESGFVIDKFPISRPNLTFSTLTVSNMSPEDSSIYLCSFTGGPGNTEAFFGQGTRLTVV.